The next 15 T cell receptor beta chains were all read from a single sample in a study of cytomegalovirus exposure and HLA in healthy donors. Using immunoSEQ multiplex PCR, the repertoire was profiled, and TCRdb retains in-frame clones only, with some absent. This table has tens of thousands of clones, approximately 90% appearing once. Sequences were obtained from PBMCs. Receptor source: a woman younger than 35 in good health and CMV-seropositive.

The V gene is TRBV7-8, the J gene TRBJ2-3, with 11 nucleotides matching TRBD2. The CDR3 has 15 residues. Germline V gives CDR1 SGHVS, CDR2 FQNEAQ. Losses at the gene ends were 5 bases for V and 4 bases for J; bases not matched to a gene: 5. CDR3 loop: CASSQTSGTADTQYF. CDR3 nucleotide sequence: TGTGCCAGCAGCCAGACTAGCGGGACGGCAGATACGCAGTATTTT.

The chain uses TRBV28 and TRBJ2-1, with TRBD1 matching over 10 bases. CDR3 size: 15 residues. With 3 bases clipped from V and 5 bases from J, the junction kept 4 bases outside the gene matches. Looked up from germline, CDR1 is MDHEN and CDR2 is SYDVKM. The CDR3 nucleotides are TGTGCCAGCAGTTTGCGACAGGGGGCGCACAATGAGCAGTTCTTC. Translation: CASSLRQGAHNEQFF. Using reference TRBV28 and TRBJ2-1 for the parts outside the CDR3, the full variable domain is DVKVTQSSRYLVKRTGEKVFLECVQDMDHENMFWYRQDPGLGLRLIYFSYDVKMKEKGDIPEGYSVSREKKERFSLILESASTNQTSMYLCASSLRQGAHNEQFFGPGTRLTVL.

The rearrangement joins TRBV7-2 to TRBJ2-3; D is perhaps TRBD2 (6 bases). V lost 4 bases to trimming and J lost 1 base, with 12 bases between them. Germline V gene lookup returns CDR1 SGHTA and CDR2 FQGNSA. CDR3 length: 15 residues. Here the CDR3 reads CASSWTGGGTDTQYF. DNA of the CDR3: TGTGCCAGCAGCTGGACGGGCGGGGGCACAGATACGCAGTATTTT.

This chain joins TRBV10-2 and TRBJ1-6, with TRBD1 matching 8 bases. The germline V gene encodes CDR1 WSHSY and CDR2 SAAADI. This CDR3 comprises 16 residues. Losses at the gene ends were 8 bases for V and 2 bases for J; bases not matched to a gene: 8. This CDR3 is CASCGDRRTYNSPLHF. The CDR3 region has the DNA TGCGCCAGCTGCGGGGACAGGCGGACCTATAATTCACCCCTCCACTTT.

This CDR3 reads CASSFVRDTQYF. Written as DNA, the CDR3 is TGCGCCAGCAGCTTTGTTCGAGATACGCAGTATTTT. The V call is TRBV5-1, the J call TRBJ2-3; D is unresolved. V lost 2 bases, J lost 5 bases, and 6 bases lay in between. This CDR3 spans 12 amino acids. Germline-derived CDR1 and CDR2 are SGHRS and YFSETQ.

This clone showed up just once. V usage is TRBV6-6 and J usage is TRBJ1-5, with TRBD1 matching over 8 bases. Germline V gene lookup returns CDR1 MNHNY and CDR2 SVGAGI (reference sequence). V dropped 5 bases and J dropped 7; count of bases not matched to a gene: 10. The CDR3 is 15 residues long. CDR3 DNA: TGTGCCAGCAGTCCAAGGGTACAGGGGGGCCAGCCCCAGCATTTT. Translating it yields CASSPRVQGGQPQHF.

The rearrangement uses TRBV19 and TRBJ2-1, with D tentatively TRBD1 (5 bases). This CDR3 comprises 14 residues. V was cut by 5 bases and J by 3 bases, with 11 bases left in between. CDR1 and CDR2 from the germline V gene are LNHDA and SQIVND (reference sequence). The CDR3 bases are TGTGCCAGTAGTGACAGAGCTGTCTACAATGAGCAGTTCTTC. Residues: CASSDRAVYNEQFF.

Remarks on this clone: Other DNA variants within this sample encode the same CDR3. The chain couples TRBV4-1 to TRBJ2-7, with 9 bases aligning to TRBD1. Losses at the gene ends were 0 bases for V and 2 bases for J; bases not matched to a gene: 2. Germline V gene sequence: CDR1 MGHRA, CDR2 YSYEKL. The CDR3 loop spans 15 amino acids. CDR3 amino acids: CASSQEGTGPYEQYF. The CDR3 DNA reads TGCGCCAGCAGCCAAGAGGGGACAGGGCCCTACGAGCAGTACTTC.

The chain carries TRBV2 and TRBJ2-7; 7 positions match TRBD1. This CDR3 spans 15 amino acids. Per the germline V gene, CDR1 is SNHLY and CDR2 is FYNNEI. Trimming at V came to 2 bases and at J to 0 bases, leaving 4 bases not matched to a gene. CDR3 in DNA: TGTGCCAGCAGTGAACGGACAGGAAGCTCCTACGAGCAGTACTTC. It specifies CASSERTGSSYEQYF.

This chain uses TRBV2 with TRBJ2-1; 7 nucleotides align to TRBD1. This CDR3 is built from 14 residues. Per germline, CDR1 SNHLY and CDR2 FYNNEI. J lost 8 bases, V lost 5 bases, and 9 bases had no gene match. For the CDR3, the DNA is TGTGCCAGCAGTAGGACAGGTTCGATCCATGAGCAGTTCTTC. As protein: CASSRTGSIHEQFF.

The rearrangement joins TRBV2 to TRBJ1-1, with TRBD1 as a possible D gene (5 bases). V was trimmed by 3 bases and J by 0 bases, leaving 5 bases between them. CDR1 and CDR2 from the germline V gene are SNHLY and FYNNEI. The CDR3 sequence is 13 residues long. The CDR3 nucleotides are TGTGCCAGCAGTGACAGGGTGAACACTGAAGCTTTCTTT. It codes for CASSDRVNTEAFF.

The chain couples TRBV2 to TRBJ2-1; 7 nucleotides line up with TRBD1. This CDR3 is 14 amino acids long. V dropped 5 bases and J dropped 5; count of bases not matched to a gene: 6. In germline, CDR1 is SNHLY, CDR2 FYNNEI. The CDR3 reads CASSSIGTDNEQFF. The CDR3, as DNA: TGTGCCAGCAGTTCCATAGGGACAGACAATGAGCAGTTCTTC.

J is TRBJ1-6 and V is TRBV6-4, with a possible D match to TRBD1 (5 bases). V was clipped by 3 bases and J by 5 bases, with 8 bases between them. The length of the CDR3 is 14 residues. Germline V lookup: CDR1 MRHNA, CDR2 SNTAGT. CDR3 bases: TGTGCCAGCAGTGAGCGGGGGGATAATTCACCCCTCCACTTT. As protein: CASSERGDNSPLHF.

Worth noting for this clone: One end of the junction varies from germline; a read error may be responsible. The chain carries TRBV2 and TRBJ2-3; 10 positions agree with TRBD2. The CDR3 consists of 16 residues. CDR1 and CDR2 (germline): SNHLY, FYNNEI. CDR3 loop: CASSKALAGGTDTQYF. For the CDR3, the DNA is TGTGCCAGCAGTAAAGCCCTAGCGGGAGGCACAGATACGCAGTATTTT.

The V and J genes are TRBV27 and TRBJ2-4; no clear D. The V end lost 3 bases, the J end lost 0 bases, and 12 bases lay between the germline ends. CDR1 MNHEY and CDR2 SMNVEV come from the germline V gene (reference sequence). The CDR3 totals 16 residues. The CDR3 region is CASSFDLEIAKNIQYF. The CDR3, as DNA: TGTGCCAGCAGTTTTGACTTGGAGATAGCCAAAAACATTCAGTACTTC.